This is a list of T cell receptor beta chains from one sample in a study of T-cell reconstitution after alpha-beta-depleted transplantation in children. TCRdb redid the calling of the PCR reads with MiXCR, one entry per CDR3 protein. Found here are around 670,000 distinct CDR3 sequences, about an eighth of them singletons; the top ten hold 0.79%. Sequences were derived from PBMCs, sampled before TCRalphabeta/CD19-depleted stem cell transplant. The receptors stem from a girl aged 2 to 10 with congenital amegakaryocytic thrombocytopenia, due to receive a stem cell transplant. Each CDR3 is given with its conserved first and last residue. D genes are given only for firm matches. For some rows the clone size is stated as once, few or many, or as a class when expanded; others skip it.

cdr3_aa	cdr3_nt	v_call	j_call	clone_size	d_call
CASSLNRLNTEAFF	TGTGCCAGCAGCTTAAACAGATTGAACACTGAAGCTTTCTTT	TRBV7-2	TRBJ1-1	many	.
CSPSSYNEQFF	TGCAGTCCCAGCTCCTACAATGAGCAGTTCTTC	TRBV20-1	TRBJ2-1	.	.
CASMRQGSVRNPEAFF	TGTGCCAGCATGAGGCAGGGTAGTGTGAGGAACCCTGAAGCTTTCTTT	TRBV6-2/TRBV6-3	TRBJ1-1	many	.
CASSQEASYNEQFF	TGTGCCAGCAGCCAAGAGGCCTCATACAATGAGCAGTTCTTC	TRBV3-1	TRBJ2-1	many	.
CSARQQGNEQYF	TGCAGTGCTAGACAACAGGGTAACGAGCAGTACTTC	TRBV20-1	TRBJ2-7	many	.
CAWSVSQGYEQYF	TGTGCCTGGAGTGTATCACAGGGCTACGAGCAGTACTTC	TRBV30	TRBJ2-7	.	.
CSASKGTGRMNTEAFF	TGCAGTGCTAGCAAGGGGACAGGCCGGATGAACACTGAAGCTTTCTTT	TRBV20-1	TRBJ1-1	many	TRBD1
CSASGGSTGGSVGSPYEQYF	TGCAGTGCTAGTGGAGGATCGACAGGGGGCTCGGTCGGGTCCCCCTACGAGCAGTACTTC	TRBV20-1	TRBJ2-7	few	TRBD1
CASSYYGTSGGTDTQYF	TGTGCCAGCAGCTACTACGGGACTAGCGGGGGCACAGATACGCAGTATTTT	TRBV5-6	TRBJ2-3	few	TRBD2
CASSMEGSYEQYF	TGTGCCAGCTCGATGGAGGGTTCCTACGAGCAGTACTTC	TRBV7-2	TRBJ2-7	few	.
CASGPGTANYGYTF	TGCGCCAGCGGACCCGGGACAGCTAACTATGGCTACACCTTC	TRBV5-1	TRBJ1-2	many	TRBD1
CASSTRDRGIVEQFF	TGTGCCAGCAGTACCCGGGACAGGGGAATCGTTGAGCAGTTCTTC	TRBV27	TRBJ2-1	.	TRBD1
CASSQDKSSVFTGELFF	TGCGCCAGCAGCCAAGATAAATCGTCAGTCTTCACCGGGGAGCTGTTTTTT	TRBV4-1	TRBJ2-2	many	.
CATSVQGDTQYF	TGTGCCACCAGTGTTCAGGGAGATACGCAGTATTTT	TRBV24-1	TRBJ2-3	few	.
CAGGSADEQFF	TGTGCCGGGGGGAGCGCCGATGAGCAGTTCTTC	TRBV7-9	TRBJ2-1	.	.
CSGFTSGGADTQYF	TGCAGTGGGTTTACTAGCGGGGGGGCAGATACGCAGTATTTT	TRBV20-1	TRBJ2-3	many	TRBD2
CATSRDRPSSNEQFF	TGTGCCACCAGCAGAGATCGGCCTAGCTCGAATGAGCAGTTCTTC	TRBV15	TRBJ2-1	many	.
CSARKTSGRSAYEQYF	TGCAGTGCTAGAAAGACTAGCGGGAGGTCTGCCTACGAGCAGTACTTC	TRBV20-1	TRBJ2-7	few	TRBD2
CASSLGLADRSTDTQYF	TGTGCCAGCAGCTTAGGACTAGCGGACCGAAGCACAGATACGCAGTATTTT	TRBV7-8	TRBJ2-3	many	TRBD2
CASHLRTYEQYF	TGTGCCAGCCACTTGAGGACCTACGAGCAGTACTTC	TRBV5-8	TRBJ2-7	many	.
CATSREHWTSGIQSYEQYF	TGTGCCACCAGCAGAGAGCATTGGACTAGCGGGATCCAGTCCTACGAGCAGTACTTC	TRBV15	TRBJ2-7	many	TRBD2
CASSLVGTLGNNEQFF	TGCGCCAGCAGCTTGGTCGGGACGCTCGGAAACAATGAGCAGTTCTTC	TRBV5-1	TRBJ2-1	many	.
CASSTTGEAFF	TGCGCCAGCAGTACTACAGGGGAAGCTTTCTTT	TRBV5-1	TRBJ1-1	many	.
CASFSRENTGELFF	TGTGCTAGTTTCAGCAGGGAGAACACCGGGGAGCTGTTTTTT	TRBV12-5	TRBJ2-2	many	.
CASSGPREGNTIYF	TGTGCCAGCAGCGGCCCGAGGGAGGGAAACACCATATATTTT	TRBV7-9	TRBJ1-3	.	.
CAIRPQRETGELFF	TGTGCCATCAGGCCCCAGCGGGAGACCGGGGAGCTGTTTTTT	TRBV10-3	TRBJ2-2	many	TRBD2
CAATGGNTEAFF	TGCGCCGCAACTGGCGGGAACACTGAAGCTTTCTTT	TRBV5-1	TRBJ1-1	many	.
CATSVPGLAGVETQYF	TGTGCCACCAGTGTACCGGGACTAGCGGGAGTAGAGACCCAGTACTTC	TRBV24-1	TRBJ2-5	.	TRBD2
CASSFRLVHTDTQYF	TGTGCCAGCAGTTTCAGACTGGTGCACACAGATACGCAGTATTTT	TRBV2	TRBJ2-3	.	.
CASSPGGRNYNEQFF	TGTGCCAGCTCACCAGGCGGGAGGAACTACAATGAGCAGTTCTTC	TRBV18	TRBJ2-1	.	TRBD2
CASSLAGANTEAFF	TGTGCCAGCAGCTTGGCCGGGGCGAACACTGAAGCTTTCTTT	TRBV7-9	TRBJ1-1	many	.
CSARAPTTGANTGELFF	TGCAGTGCTAGAGCCCCAACGACAGGGGCGAACACCGGGGAGCTGTTTTTT	TRBV20-1	TRBJ2-2	.	TRBD1
CASSPRGGRGDNEQFF	TGTGCCAGCAGCCCCCGCGGCGGGAGAGGAGACAATGAGCAGTTCTTC	TRBV11-3	TRBJ2-1	few	TRBD2
CASSQGPGVADEQFF	TGCGCCAGCAGCCAAGGGCCGGGTGTCGCCGATGAGCAGTTCTTC	TRBV4-1	TRBJ2-1	.	.
CASSLLGPEAFF	TGTGCCAGCAGCTTACTCGGACCTGAAGCTTTCTTT	TRBV7-9	TRBJ1-1	.	.
CASSEGRERGLYEQYF	TGCGCCAGCAGTGAAGGGCGCGAGAGGGGCCTCTACGAGCAGTACTTC	TRBV10-1	TRBJ2-7	many	.
CASSQATTPYNEQFF	TGTGCCAGCAGCCAGGCTACTACGCCCTACAATGAGCAGTTCTTC	TRBV3-1	TRBJ2-1	.	.
CATSRSREGYNEQFF	TGTGCCACCAGCAGATCCCGGGAGGGATACAATGAGCAGTTCTTC	TRBV15	TRBJ2-1	few	TRBD2
CSVSIRGDTEAFF	TGCAGCGTTTCCATCCGAGGGGACACTGAAGCTTTCTTT	TRBV29-1	TRBJ1-1	few	.
CTSSSLTSGRRQETQYF	TGTACCAGCAGCTCCCTGACTAGCGGGAGGCGGCAAGAGACCCAGTACTTC	TRBV7-4	TRBJ2-5	.	TRBD2
CASSFGQVRNEQFF	TGTGCCAGCAGCTTCGGACAGGTTAGGAATGAGCAGTTCTTC	TRBV5-6	TRBJ2-1	many	TRBD1
CASRDDRGLPGANVLTF	TGTGCCAGCAGAGACGACAGGGGGCTCCCTGGGGCCAACGTCCTGACTTTC	TRBV28	TRBJ2-6	.	TRBD1
CASSLVAPTGTIYF	TGTGCCAGCAGCTTAGTCGCCCCGACTGGGACCATATATTTT	TRBV7-9	TRBJ1-3	few	.
CASNQAGQPSTDTQYF	TGCGCCAGCAACCAAGCTGGACAGCCTAGCACAGATACGCAGTATTTT	TRBV4-1	TRBJ2-3	.	.
CASSLRQTYEQFF	TGCGCCAGCAGCTTGAGGCAGACCTATGAGCAGTTCTTC	TRBV5-1	TRBJ2-1	many	.
CSVEDLSDRGTDTQYF	TGCAGCGTTGAAGATCTTTCCGACAGGGGTACAGATACGCAGTATTTT	TRBV29-1	TRBJ2-3	many	TRBD1
CSARRQGNYNEQFF	TGCAGTGCTAGGCGCCAGGGGAACTACAATGAGCAGTTCTTC	TRBV20-1	TRBJ2-1	many	.
CASSLKDYTEAFF	TGTGCCAGCAGTTTAAAGGATTACACTGAAGCTTTCTTT	TRBV27	TRBJ1-1	few	.
CSAPAGSGANVLTF	TGCAGTGCTCCGGCGGGCTCTGGGGCCAACGTCCTGACTTTC	TRBV20-1	TRBJ2-6	.	.
CASSQLAPGYGYTF	TGTGCCAGCAGCCAACTAGCCCCTGGCTATGGCTACACCTTC	TRBV3-1	TRBJ1-2	.	.
CASSLYLDREDDEQFF	TGCGCCAGCAGCTTGTATTTGGACAGGGAAGACGATGAGCAGTTCTTC	TRBV5-1	TRBJ2-1	.	TRBD1
CASTGFSISPLHF	TGTGCCAGTACAGGGTTCTCGATTTCACCCCTCCACTTT	TRBV28	TRBJ1-6	.	.
CSVEFPTYNEQFF	TGCAGCGTTGAATTTCCTACCTACAATGAGCAGTTCTTC	TRBV29-1	TRBJ2-1	few	.